The entry that follows covers one T cell receptor beta chain sequence. Its cognate antigen is unknown. Germline is not matched at one junction end, which may reflect a read error. The data are from a study of T cells in Graves' hyperthyroidism and ophthalmopathy. Study results and caveats: Most expanded thyroid clonotypes above 0.001 also appeared in blood. The model foresaw ophthalmopathy a median roughly 6 months prior to onset.

The TCR beta CDR3 regions underwent amplification using RNA transcripts as the source. Using the HTBI primer set, a first-round RT-PCR was run on the TCR CDR3. TCRdb passed the multiplex PCR reads through MiXCR, listing each CDR3 protein once. The repertoire has approximately 520,000 distinct CDR3 sequences, approximately 25% of them found once; the top ten carry about 10%. The CDR3 extends over 14 amino acids. Germline CDR1 is MRHNA and CDR2 is SNTAGT. Orbital computed tomography, thyroid ultrasound, serum thyroxine and TRAb, and clinical symptoms together informed the diagnoses. Fresh peripheral blood, about 9.9 ml, yielded the PBMCs.

This clonotype originated in a woman aged 30 to 39 with Graves' ophthalmopathy. This chain uses TRBV6-4 with TRBJ2-5; TRBD1 is a possible D gene (6 bases). The sample comprised blood. CDR3 sequence reads: CAGRSGQGQETQYF. In DNA, the CDR3 is TGTGCCGGCAGGTCGGGACAAGGGCAAGAGACCCAGTACTTC.